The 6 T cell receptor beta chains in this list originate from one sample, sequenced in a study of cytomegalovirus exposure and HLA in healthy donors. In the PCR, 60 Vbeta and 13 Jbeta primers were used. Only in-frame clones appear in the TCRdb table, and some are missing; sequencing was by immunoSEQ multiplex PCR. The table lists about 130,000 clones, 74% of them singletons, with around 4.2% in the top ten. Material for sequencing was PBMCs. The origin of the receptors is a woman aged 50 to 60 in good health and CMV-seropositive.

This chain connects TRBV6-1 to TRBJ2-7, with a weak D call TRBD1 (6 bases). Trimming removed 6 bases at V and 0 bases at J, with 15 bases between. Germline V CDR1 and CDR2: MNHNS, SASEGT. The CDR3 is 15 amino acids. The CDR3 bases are TGTGCCAGCAGGGTAGAGGCAGGGGACTCCTACGAGCAGTACTTC. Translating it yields CASRVEAGDSYEQYF.

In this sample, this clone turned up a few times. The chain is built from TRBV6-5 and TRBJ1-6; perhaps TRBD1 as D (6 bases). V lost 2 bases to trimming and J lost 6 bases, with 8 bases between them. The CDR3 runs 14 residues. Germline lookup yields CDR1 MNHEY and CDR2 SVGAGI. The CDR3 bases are TGTGCCAGCAGTTACGGGGGGGCTAATTCACCCCTCCACTTT. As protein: CASSYGGANSPLHF.

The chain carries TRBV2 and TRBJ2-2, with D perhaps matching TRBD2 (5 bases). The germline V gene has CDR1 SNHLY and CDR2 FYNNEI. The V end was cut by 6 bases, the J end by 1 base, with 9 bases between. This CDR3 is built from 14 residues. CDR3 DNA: TGTGCCAGCAGCTCTAGCTGGAACACCGGGGAGCTGTTTTTT. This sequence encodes CASSSSWNTGELFF.

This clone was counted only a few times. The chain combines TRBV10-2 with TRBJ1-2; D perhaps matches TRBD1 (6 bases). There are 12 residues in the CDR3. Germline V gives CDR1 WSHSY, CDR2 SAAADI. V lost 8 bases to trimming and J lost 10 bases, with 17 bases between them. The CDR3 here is CASGLIQGNYTF. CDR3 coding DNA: TGCGCCAGCGGCCTAATACAGGGTAACTACACCTTC.

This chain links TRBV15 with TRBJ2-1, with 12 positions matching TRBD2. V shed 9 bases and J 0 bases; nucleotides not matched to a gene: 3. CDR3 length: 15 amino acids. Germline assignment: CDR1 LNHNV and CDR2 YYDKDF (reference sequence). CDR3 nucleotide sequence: TGTGCCACAAGGACTAGCGGGACCTCCTACAATGAGCAGTTCTTC. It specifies CATRTSGTSYNEQFF.

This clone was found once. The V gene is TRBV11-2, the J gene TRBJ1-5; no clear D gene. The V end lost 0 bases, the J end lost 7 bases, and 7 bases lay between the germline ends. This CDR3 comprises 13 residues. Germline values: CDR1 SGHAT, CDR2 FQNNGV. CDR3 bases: TGTGCCAGCAGCTTAGACAGGAGGCAGCCCCAGCATTTT. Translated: CASSLDRRQPQHF.